This T cell receptor beta chain originates from a study of T-cell memory formation after mild COVID-19 (dated by TCRdb to the early 2020s). General notes on the study: Most TCR sequence clusters were specific to one of the two donors. In a couple of donors, T-cell clones that expanded and contracted after mild COVID-19 were followed by sequencing TCRalpha and TCRbeta repertoires longitudinally. Two young, previously healthy adult volunteers made up the cohort, one male and one female. Summary of the overall study and its limitations: The study covered only a couple of mild cases, and larger cohorts including severe cases with pre-infection samples were considered necessary. Clones contracting from day 15 to 85 had balanced CD4/CD8 phenotypes, while a second wave expanding from day 15 to 37 was biased towards CD4+. SARS-CoV-2 specificity of the second-wave clones peaking on day 37 was not confirmed. Some responding clones were detected in pre-infection memory, suggesting pre-existing cross-reactive memory T cells joined the SARS-CoV-2 response. Contracting CD4+ clones were located mainly in the CM and EM memory subsets, whereas CD8+ clones were found to be enriched in EMRA.

PBMCs were isolated by Ficoll-Paque density gradient centrifugation. For sequencing, an Illumina NovaSeq 6000 was employed. TCRalpha and TCRbeta cDNA libraries were constructed by 5'RACE with constant-segment primers, with sample barcodes and unique molecular identifiers being introduced. Trizol reagent was used to extract RNA from every sample. Libraries were amplified in two PCR steps, with a second sample barcode and Illumina TruSeq adapters added in the second step. The libraries were sequenced on an Illumina NovaSeq using 2 x 150 bp paired-end reads. The authors' analysis ran thus. The reads were demultiplexed and collapsed into UMI-guided consensus sequences using migec v1.2.7. With mixcr v2.1.11, UMI consensuses were aligned to TRA and TRB V and J templates and assembled into clonotypes. Expanded or contracted clonotypes were those called significant by both edgeR and NoisET, with noise models trained on biological replicates. edgeR calls used a false discovery rate-adjusted p below 0.01 and a log2 fold-change threshold of 1. As an exploratory analysis of dynamics, max-normalized trajectories of the 1000 most abundant clonotypes were examined by PCA with hierarchical clustering. Separately sequenced CD4+ and CD8+ repertoires were used to assign the CD4 or CD8 phenotype of responding clones. TCRdb passed the public sequencing reads through fastp at Q25 and MiXCR, retaining productive beta sequences. CDR3 protein duplicates are merged, each entry listing the most common genes and DNA. In this record, the V and J calls reflect TCRdb's handling and not the investigators' own analysis. For this sample the table gives more than 150,000 distinct CDR3 sequences, of which around 20% were detected only once. Together, the top ten hold more than 3% of the sample.

This clonotype was seen more than once but under ten times. Its antigen remains undetermined. Base quality data are lacking; no much larger clone is found one base away. From a lookup of the germline V gene, CDR1 and CDR2 are LGHNA and YNFKEQ. From its cysteine to its phenylalanine, the CDR3 spans 16 amino acids. Only the CDR3 portion is preserved as DNA: 48 bases, with reading frame beginning at the first base. V loses 7 bases of germline sequence and J loses 0 bases, and the interval between the two ends is 13 bases. The sequence was collected from a man aged 18 to 29 who had mild COVID-19 (a few samples of this study predate the infection). The sample titles of this study are shuffled in the database, so cell type and time point are left out; the donor was told from shared clones. The rearranged chain carries TRBV4-2 and TRBJ1-6; TRBD1 is a weak D gene call, 5 bases matching. Sequencing input: PBMCs or a T cell subset sorted from them (not recorded which). At the DNA level, the sequence is TGTGCCAGCAACCTCCGGGGGAGCTCCTATAATTCACCCCTCCACTTT. It specifies CASNLRGSSYNSPLHF.